The rows below give T cell receptor beta chains drawn from one sample of a study of beta chain features in type 1 diabetes. Libraries were prepared by immunoSEQ multiplex PCR; TCRdb keeps only in-frame clonotypes and omits some of them. In the table there are some 180,000 clones, around 13% of which are singletons. Input material: central memory CD4+ T cells from blood. These receptors all come from a woman aged 18 to 35 in good health. CDR3s include the opening cysteine and the closing phenylalanine or tryptophan. The D gene is left open where the match is weak. Expanded clones are given a class, and other clones once, few, many or no size at all.

V	size	J	D	CDR3	DNA
TRBV12-5	-	TRBJ1-1	TRBD1	CASGLGQGAGDTEAFF	TGTGCTAGTGGCCTGGGACAGGGGGCTGGGGACACTGAAGCTTTCTTT
TRBV7-9	-	TRBJ2-1	-	CASSGGGTDSYNEQFF	TGTGCCAGCAGCGGAGGGGGGACAGACTCCTACAATGAGCAGTTCTTC
TRBV18	-	TRBJ2-7	TRBD2	CASSPGEGSRDEQYF	TGTGCCAGCTCACCCGGGGAGGGATCCCGCGACGAGCAGTACTTC
TRBV6-6	-	TRBJ1-3	-	CASSYYRDGTIYF	TGTGCCAGCAGTTACTACAGGGACGGCACCATATATTTT
TRBV25-1	-	TRBJ1-1	-	CASSDPSGVWREAFF	TGTGCCAGCAGTGACCCCTCAGGGGTTTGGAGAGAAGCTTTCTTT
TRBV7-2	-	TRBJ2-6	-	CASSSQYRAGANVLTF	TGTGCCAGCAGCTCACAGTACAGGGCCGGGGCCAACGTCCTGACTTTC
TRBV30	few	TRBJ2-2	TRBD1	CAWSVGQYTGELFF	TGTGCCTGGAGTGTGGGACAGTACACCGGGGAGCTGTTTTTT
TRBV5-1	-	TRBJ2-7	TRBD2	CASSLEAGVRSYEQYF	TGCGCCAGCAGCTTGGAAGCGGGAGTAAGGTCCTACGAGCAGTACTTC
TRBV14	few	TRBJ2-2	-	CASSQRRGLTGELFF	TGTGCCAGCAGCCAACGGAGGGGGCTCACCGGGGAGCTGTTTTTT
TRBV7-8	-	TRBJ2-3	-	CASSVRAGTSTDTQYF	TGTGCCAGCAGCGTCCGCGCAGGGACTAGCACAGATACGCAGTATTTT
TRBV5-1	-	TRBJ2-3	-	CASISAGDTQYF	TGCGCCAGCATCTCCGCGGGAGATACGCAGTATTTT
TRBV5-1	-	TRBJ2-6	TRBD1	CASSLNTGAPPGANVLTF	TGCGCCAGCAGCTTGAATACAGGGGCCCCTCCTGGGGCCAACGTCCTGACTTTC
TRBV5-1	few	TRBJ2-1	TRBD1	CASSLVGQGRDEQFF	TGCGCCAGCAGCTTGGTGGGACAGGGTAGGGATGAGCAGTTCTTC
TRBV30	-	TRBJ2-1	TRBD2	CAWKSAGGPLNEQFF	TGTGCCTGGAAGTCAGCGGGAGGGCCGCTCAATGAGCAGTTCTTC
TRBV7-9	-	TRBJ1-4	TRBD1	CASSTGQGGREKLFF	TGTGCCAGCAGCACCGGACAGGGCGGTCGAGAAAAACTGTTTTTT
TRBV5-4	few	TRBJ2-2	-	CASSFNRGAAGELFF	TGTGCCAGCAGCTTTAATCGCGGGGCAGCCGGGGAGCTGTTTTTT